This TCR beta chain was captured in a study of identical twins (dated by TCRdb to between 2015 and 2016). For the study in its entirety: TCR alpha and beta repertoires from monozygotic twins, unrelated adults of various ages and cord blood were deep-sequenced to test whether fetal clonotypes persist. To rule out contamination, the twin experiments were replicated at different times with different library preparation protocols.

The germline V gene gives CDR1 as SGHAT and CDR2 as FQNNGV. From cysteine to phenylalanine, the CDR3 is 17 amino acids long. Kept here is only the CDR3 DNA, which spans 51 bases and is read in frame from base 1. Relative to germline, V is missing 2 bases and J is missing 2 bases, with 8 bases of the junction outside any gene match. Results the study describes overall, beyond this receptor: Abundant cord blood beta clonotypes carried fewer insertions; young adult naive repertoires showed a weaker similar trend, while memory repertoires showed none. Recombination models systematically underestimated out-of-frame TCR alpha sharing in monozygotic twins but agreed with sharing between unrelated individuals. Because the same donors could not be followed over many years, the conclusions depended on cross-sectional statistical analysis. Excess twin sharing in beta out-of-frame sequences was weaker because fewer shared sequences lowered the signal-to-noise ratio. Compared with coincidental sharing between unrelated individuals, an excess of low generation-probability sequences was observed among out-of-frame TCR alpha sequences shared between twins. Invariant T cells such as MAIT and iNKT could partly confound zero-insertion analyses, though diverse VJ usage argued against this for most clonotypes.

Receptor libraries were prepared by 5' RACE. Sequencing relied on an Illumina HiSeq 2000. A universal primer binding site was introduced by template switching, and a unique molecular identifier was present in the final cDNA, enabling accurate counting of TCR cDNA molecules. Specific primers in the conserved constant-segment region were used to synthesize first-strand cDNA for TCR alpha and beta chains. To control for contamination, every cDNA library carried two barcodes: a SMART-Mk sample barcode plus Illumina barcodes. TruSeq adapter sequences, together with Illumina sample barcodes, were added in two successive PCR steps. The TCR alpha and beta cDNA libraries were sequenced on the Illumina HiSeq platform using custom primers. The authors' pipeline ran thus. MiGEC was used to process raw reads and extract unique molecular identifiers, and MiXCR was used to find CDR3 positions. For each individual, recombination models were inferred using an EM algorithm with the repgenHMM and IGoR tools. Shared clonotypes were analyzed with the tcR package in R, and sharing was normalized by the product of cloneset sizes. To study raw recombination free of thymic and clonal selection effects, out-of-frame nonproductive sequences were analyzed. TCRdb reran the public reads through fastp at Q25 and MiXCR, keeping productive beta chains. For every CDR3 protein sequence, its rows merge into one entry that carries the most common genes and DNA. The V and J calls and clone size are TCRdb's, not the authors'. The sample table records approximately 260,000 distinct CDR3 sequences; over 12% of these occur just once. The leading ten clones occupy approximately 8.2% of the sample.

Only healthy Caucasian donors were included. Miltenyi CD45RO+ enrichment and human naive T-cell isolation kits were used to isolate memory (CD45RO+) and naive T cells from PBMC. In its sample, this clonotype was seen many times. Its antigen is unknown. Base-call qualities are not available, and no considerably larger clone is one nucleotide away. Sequenced: memory (CD45RO+) T cells sorted from blood. The cell subset or site label here, explained by the study, means: CD45RO+ enriched T cells. This TCR derives from a woman aged 18-30 years in good health. The chain joins TRBV11-2 to TRBJ2-1, and TRBD2 matches 8 of the central bases. The CDR3 reads as follows: CASSLYAGGRTYNEQFF. DNA sequence: TGTGCCAGCAGCTTATACGCGGGAGGCCGCACCTACAATGAGCAGTTCTTC.